This T cell receptor (beta chain) comes out of a study of CD8+ T cells in alopecia areata. In the study overall: Twice a day, 5 to 10 mg of oral tofacitinib was administered to treated patients. Study-level points and caveats: Lesional scalp, especially alopecia totalis/universalis, showed higher clonality than normal scalp.

Turning to this clone: What it binds is not known.

Trimming cost V 1 base and J 6 bases, with 11 bases left between them. Germline loops: CDR1 MGHRA, CDR2 YSYEKL. The CDR3 totals 14 residues. Sequencing templates came from extracted RNA that was reverse transcribed into cDNA. Measured with immunoSEQ multiplex PCR; TCRdb has only the in-frame clones, and not every one. The sample holds some 150,000 clones, approximately 53% seen once. T lymphocytes (CD4+ and CD8+) were sorted from PBMCs. The source is a human donor with alopecia areata. Specimen: CD8+ T cells sorted from blood, collected at week 0. The chain has TRBV4-1 and TRBJ2-3; possibly TRBD2 for D (5 bases). The CDR3 nucleotides read TGCGCCAGCAGCCAAGTTCGGGGAGAGGATACGCAGTATTTT. Translated, it gives CASSQVRGEDTQYF.